What follows are 10 T cell receptor beta chains derived from one specimen sequenced in a study of identical twins. From the 5' RACE reads, TCRdb called clonotypes with MiXCR, one entry per CDR3 protein. The table lists 700,000 or so distinct CDR3 sequences, over 8.5% of them singletons. This sample also belongs to another study, concerning yellow fever vaccine responses in identical twins.

The sequencing input was PBMCs. Every receptor here comes from a woman aged 18-29 years in good health.

The genes are TRBV11-2 and TRBJ2-7, with no clear D. The germline V gene has CDR1 SGHAT and CDR2 FQNNGV. V dropped 2 bases and J dropped 3 bases, with 11 bases sitting between them. The CDR3 has 14 residues. Here the CDR3 DNA reads TGTGCCAGCAGCTTATTTCAGGTCGGCTACGAGCAGTACTTC. This translates into CASSLFQVGYEQYF.

This clonotype has a handful of counts. The chain combines TRBV6-1 with TRBJ1-1; D is undetermined. The CDR3 is 13 amino acids. CDR1 and CDR2 from the germline V gene are MNHNS and SASEGT. Trimming shortened V by 3 bases and J by 2 bases, and 7 bases separated the two germline ends. The CDR3 here is CASSDSTNTEAFF. CDR3 in DNA: TGTGCCAGCAGTGATAGCACAAACACTGAAGCTTTCTTT.

This clonotype was counted between two and nine times. This CDR3 reads CASSQVLAGELFF. CDR3 sequence (DNA): TGTGCCAGCAGCCAAGTCCTAGCCGGGGAGCTGTTTTTT. The genes are TRBV14 and TRBJ2-2; no clear D gene. CDR3 length: 13 residues. V lost 1 base, J lost 6 bases, and 6 bases lay in between. The germline V gene encodes CDR1 SGHDN and CDR2 FVKESK.

This clonotype showed up just a few times. This sequence joins TRBV7-2 and TRBJ2-7; D remains ambiguous. Trimming took 2 bases from V and 0 from J, leaving 8 bases between them. Per the germline V gene, CDR1 is SGHTA and CDR2 is FQGNSA. The CDR3 loop spans 14 amino acids. CDR3 DNA: TGTGCCAGCAGCTTAATTGCGGCCTCCTACGAGCAGTACTTC. Translating it yields CASSLIAASYEQYF. Together with reference TRBV7-2 and TRBJ2-7, the CDR3 gives the full variable domain: GAGVSQSPSNKVTEKGKDVELRCDPISGHTALYWYRQSLGQGLEFLIYFQGNSAPDKSGLPSDRFSAERTGGSVSTLTIQRTQQEDSAVYLCASSLIAASYEQYFGPGTRLTVT.

The V gene is TRBV11-2, the J gene TRBJ2-3; 9 bases match TRBD1. V was pared by 3 bases and J by 1 base, with 8 bases of the junction left unmatched. The CDR3 contains 17 residues. CDR1 and CDR2 (germline): SGHAT, FQNNGV. The chain's CDR3 is CASSFQPGQGGTDTQYF. In DNA, the CDR3 is TGTGCCAGCAGCTTCCAGCCGGGACAGGGCGGCACAGATACGCAGTATTTT.

The V gene is TRBV19, the J gene TRBJ1-5; TRBD1 might be the D (5 bases). The CDR3 extends over 15 amino acids. Germline-derived CDR1 and CDR2 are LNHDA and SQIVND (reference sequence). V was trimmed by 7 bases and J by 2 bases, leaving 15 bases between them. The chain's CDR3 is CASNGGGRGNQPQHF. CDR3 nucleotides: TGTGCCAGTAATGGCGGGGGTCGGGGCAATCAGCCCCAGCATTTT.

This clonotype came up a few times. V usage is TRBV20-1 and J usage is TRBJ2-2; D may be TRBD2 (5 bases). This CDR3 comprises 17 residues. V was cut by 0 bases and J by 0 bases, with 14 bases left in between. In germline, CDR1 is DFQATT, CDR2 SNEGSKA (reference sequence). CDR3 nucleotides: TGCAGTGCTAGAGACCGACTCAAAGCGGCGAACACCGGGGAGCTGTTTTTT. It specifies CSARDRLKAANTGELFF.

This clonotype has a count of ten or more. The V call is TRBV7-2, the J call TRBJ2-7; D not resolved. Trimming stripped 1 base from V and 2 bases from J, with 9 bases between. This CDR3 comprises 14 residues. Germline assignment: CDR1 SGHTA and CDR2 FQGNSA. The CDR3, as DNA: TGTGCCAGCAGCTTAGTCCGAACTCCCTACGAGCAGTACTTC. As protein: CASSLVRTPYEQYF. Full variable domain (outside the CDR3, taken from reference TRBV7-2 and TRBJ2-7): GAGVSQSPSNKVTEKGKDVELRCDPISGHTALYWYRQSLGQGLEFLIYFQGNSAPDKSGLPSDRFSAERTGGSVSTLTIQRTQQEDSAVYLCASSLVRTPYEQYFGPGTRLTVT.

This clonotype was counted a few times. The V and J genes are TRBV20-1 and TRBJ2-5; D is unclear. Germline V gives CDR1 DFQATT, CDR2 SNEGSKA (reference sequence). This CDR3 comprises 15 residues. V was trimmed by 1 base and J by 5 bases, leaving 17 bases between them. The CDR3 DNA reads TGCAGTGCTAGAGCCAGGACGCGGCAACGGGAGACCCAGTACTTC. Translated, it gives CSARARTRQRETQYF.

This clonotype appeared many times. J is TRBJ2-2 and V is TRBV5-1; the match to TRBD2 covers 7 bases. The germline V gene has CDR1 SGHRS and CDR2 YFSETQ. V shed 4 bases, J shed 1 base, and the junction held 7 bases outside the gene matches. The CDR3 contains 16 residues. CDR3 amino acids: CASSPLAEGNTGELFF. The DNA for the CDR3 is TGCGCCAGCAGCCCGCTAGCGGAGGGGAACACCGGGGAGCTGTTTTTT. Complete variable domain (other parts from reference TRBV5-1 and TRBJ2-2): KAGVTQTPRYLIKTRGQQVTLSCSPISGHRSVSWYQQTPGQGLQFLFEYFSETQRNKGNFPGRFSGRQFSNSRSEMNVSTLELGDSALYLCASSPLAEGNTGELFFGEGSRLTVL.